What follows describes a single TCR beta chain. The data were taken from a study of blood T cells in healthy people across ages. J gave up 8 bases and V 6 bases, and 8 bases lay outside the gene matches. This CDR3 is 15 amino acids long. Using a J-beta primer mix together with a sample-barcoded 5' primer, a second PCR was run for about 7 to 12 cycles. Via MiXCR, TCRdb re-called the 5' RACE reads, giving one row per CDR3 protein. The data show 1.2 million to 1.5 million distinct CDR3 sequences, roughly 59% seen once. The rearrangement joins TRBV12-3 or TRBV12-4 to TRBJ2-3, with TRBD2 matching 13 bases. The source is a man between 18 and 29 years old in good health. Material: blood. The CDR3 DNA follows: TGTGCCAGCAGGGGGACTAGCGGGATCCCAGGTACGCAGTATTTT. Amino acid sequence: CASRGTSGIPGTQYF.